This T cell receptor (beta chain) was found in a study of blood T cells in healthy people across ages. Study-level background: Researchers report that template switching captured about one barcoded beta molecule per two T cells.

A J-beta primer mix and a sample-barcoded 5' primer were used in a second PCR of about 7 to 11 cycles. MiXCR, applied by TCRdb to the 5' RACE reads, yields one record per CDR3 protein. The profile shows roughly 800,000 distinct CDR3 sequences, around half of them singletons. The CDR3 totals 15 residues. Germline V gene sequence: CDR1 MDHEN, CDR2 SYDVKM. The chain combines TRBV28 with TRBJ2-5, with D perhaps being TRBD1 or TRBD2 (6 bases each). With the DNA end fitting TRBJ2-7 better, the J assignment may be wrong. Sequenced sample: blood. This TCR was recovered from an elderly man in good health. CDR3 sequence reads: CASCPQGGGVAEQYF. The CDR3 DNA reads as TGTGCCAGCTGCCCCCAAGGAGGGGGAGTCGCCGAGCAGTACTTC.